This T cell receptor beta chain was retrieved from a study of T cells in women clearing cervical HPV infection. Prevalent HPV16 infections were excluded; only incident single HPV16 infections included. Notes on the study in general: Unknown T-cell numbers per sample may underlie the richness differences. CIN3+ cases had significantly higher TCR richness than controls; evenness did not differ.

About this clone: What it binds is not known. Read coverage stops 3 residues before the CDR3 terminus; the germline J gene supplies the remainder.

immunoSEQ multiplex PCR used an average of 1200 ng genomic DNA. Measured with immunoSEQ multiplex PCR; TCRdb has only the in-frame clones, and not every one. The sample totals some 23,000 clones. The CDR3 length is 14 residues. The ends were cut back, 5 bases at V and 5 bases at J, with 15 bases in the middle. Germline CDR1 reads LGHNT; CDR2 reads FRNRAP. V is TRBV12-5 and J is TRBJ2-5; a possible D gene is TRBD2 (7 bases). The origin of this receptor is a woman aged 18 to 75 with a cervical HPV16 infection that either progressed to CIN3+ or cleared (not recorded which). Input material: blood buffy coat. CDR3 region: CASGPAGGRETQYF. CDR3 bases read: TGTGCTAGTGGTCCCGCCGGGGGGCGGGAGACC.